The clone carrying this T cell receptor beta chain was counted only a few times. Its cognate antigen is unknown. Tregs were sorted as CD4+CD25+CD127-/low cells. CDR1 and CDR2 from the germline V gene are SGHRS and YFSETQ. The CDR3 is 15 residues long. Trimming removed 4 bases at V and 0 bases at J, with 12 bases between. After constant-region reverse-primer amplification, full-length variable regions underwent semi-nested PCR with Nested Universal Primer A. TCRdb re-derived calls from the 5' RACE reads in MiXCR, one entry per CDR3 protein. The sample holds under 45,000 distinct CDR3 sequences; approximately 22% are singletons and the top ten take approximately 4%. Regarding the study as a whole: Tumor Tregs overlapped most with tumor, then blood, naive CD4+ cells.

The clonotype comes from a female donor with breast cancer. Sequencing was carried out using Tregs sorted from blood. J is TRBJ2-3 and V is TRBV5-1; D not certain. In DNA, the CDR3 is TGCGCCAGCAGCCCAAGGGCCACTAGCACAGATACGCAGTATTTT. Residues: CASSPRATSTDTQYF.